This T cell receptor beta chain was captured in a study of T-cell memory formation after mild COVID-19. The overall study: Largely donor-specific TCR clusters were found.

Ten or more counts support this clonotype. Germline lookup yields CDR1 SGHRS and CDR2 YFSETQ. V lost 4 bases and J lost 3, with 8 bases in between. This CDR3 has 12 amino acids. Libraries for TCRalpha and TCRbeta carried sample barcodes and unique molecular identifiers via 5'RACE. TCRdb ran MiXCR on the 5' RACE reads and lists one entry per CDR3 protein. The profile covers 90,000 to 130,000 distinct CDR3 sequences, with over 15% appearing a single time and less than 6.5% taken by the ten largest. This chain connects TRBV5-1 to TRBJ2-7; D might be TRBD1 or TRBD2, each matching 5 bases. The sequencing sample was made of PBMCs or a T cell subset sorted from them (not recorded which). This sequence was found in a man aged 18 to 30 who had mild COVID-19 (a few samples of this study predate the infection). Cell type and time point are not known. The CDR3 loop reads CASSRDGYEQYF. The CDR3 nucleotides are TGCGCCAGCAGCCGGGACGGCTACGAGCAGTACTTC.